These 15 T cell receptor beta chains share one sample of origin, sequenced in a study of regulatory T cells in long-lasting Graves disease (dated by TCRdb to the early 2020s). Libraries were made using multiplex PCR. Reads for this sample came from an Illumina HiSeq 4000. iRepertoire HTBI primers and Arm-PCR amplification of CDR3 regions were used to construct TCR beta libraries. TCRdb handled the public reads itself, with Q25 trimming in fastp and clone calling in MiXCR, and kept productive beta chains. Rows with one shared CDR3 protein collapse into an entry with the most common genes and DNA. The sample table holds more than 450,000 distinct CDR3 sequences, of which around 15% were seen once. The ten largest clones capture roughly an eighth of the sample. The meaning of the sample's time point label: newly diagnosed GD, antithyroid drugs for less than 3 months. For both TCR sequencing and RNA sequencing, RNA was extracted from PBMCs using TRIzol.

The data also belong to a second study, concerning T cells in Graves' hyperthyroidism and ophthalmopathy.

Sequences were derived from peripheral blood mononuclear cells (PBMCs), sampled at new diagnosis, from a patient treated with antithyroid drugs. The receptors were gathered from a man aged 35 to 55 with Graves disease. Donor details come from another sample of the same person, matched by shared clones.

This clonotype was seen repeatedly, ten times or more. DNA for the CDR3: TGTGCCAGCAGTTTATGGATGGGGGGGGGTGAAAAACTGTTTTTT. It codes for CASSLWMGGGEKLFF. The V call is TRBV28, the J call TRBJ1-4; D is possibly TRBD1 (5 bases). Germline V gene lookup returns CDR1 MDHEN and CDR2 SYDVKM. The CDR3 has 15 residues. V was trimmed by 0 bases and J by 7 bases, leaving 12 bases between them.

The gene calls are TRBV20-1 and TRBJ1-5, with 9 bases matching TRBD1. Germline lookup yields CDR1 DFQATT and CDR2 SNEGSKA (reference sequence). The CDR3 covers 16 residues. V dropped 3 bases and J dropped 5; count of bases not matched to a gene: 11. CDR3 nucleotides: TGCAGTGCTAGGGCATTAGGCGGGACAGGGCATCAGCCCCAGCATTTT. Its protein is CSARALGGTGHQPQHF.

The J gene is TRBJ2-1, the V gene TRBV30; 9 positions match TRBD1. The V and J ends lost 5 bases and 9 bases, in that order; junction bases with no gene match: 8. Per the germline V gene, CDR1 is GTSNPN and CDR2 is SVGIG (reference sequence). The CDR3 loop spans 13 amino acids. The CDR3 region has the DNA TGTGCCTGGGGAACCGGGACAGGGCTTGAGCAGTTCTTC. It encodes CAWGTGTGLEQFF.

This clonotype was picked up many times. The CDR3 DNA reads as TGTGCCAGCAGTCCGGGACTAGCTGTGAACACCGGGGAGCTGTTTTTT. This translates into CASSPGLAVNTGELFF. This chain uses TRBV12-3 or TRBV12-4 with TRBJ2-2; 9 nucleotides line up with TRBD2. CDR3 length: 16 amino acids. Unmatched junction bases numbered 5, after V lost 5 bases and J lost 1 base.

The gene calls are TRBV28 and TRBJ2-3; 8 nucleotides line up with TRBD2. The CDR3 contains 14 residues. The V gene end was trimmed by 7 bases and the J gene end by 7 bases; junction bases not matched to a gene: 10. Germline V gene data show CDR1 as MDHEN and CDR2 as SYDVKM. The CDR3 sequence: CASIQAGESNTQYF. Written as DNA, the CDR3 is TGTGCCAGCATCCAAGCGGGAGAATCTAATACGCAGTATTTT.

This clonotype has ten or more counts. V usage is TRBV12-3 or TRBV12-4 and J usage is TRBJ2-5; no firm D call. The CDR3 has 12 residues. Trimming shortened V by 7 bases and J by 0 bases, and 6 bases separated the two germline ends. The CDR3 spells CASTWDQETQYF. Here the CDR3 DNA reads TGTGCCAGCACCTGGGACCAAGAGACCCAGTACTTC.

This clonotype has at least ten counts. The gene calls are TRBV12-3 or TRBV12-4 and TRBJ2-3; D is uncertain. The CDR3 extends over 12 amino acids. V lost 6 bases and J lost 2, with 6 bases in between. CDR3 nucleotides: TGTGCCAGCAGCACCTACACAGATACGCAGTATTTT. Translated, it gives CASSTYTDTQYF.

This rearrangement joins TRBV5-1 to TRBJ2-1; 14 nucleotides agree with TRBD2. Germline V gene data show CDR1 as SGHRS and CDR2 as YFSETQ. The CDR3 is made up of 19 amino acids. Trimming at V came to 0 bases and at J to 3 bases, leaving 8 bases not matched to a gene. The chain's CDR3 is CASSLGLGLAGGVYNEQFF. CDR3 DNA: TGCGCCAGCAGCTTGGGTTTAGGACTAGCGGGAGGAGTCTACAATGAGCAGTTCTTC.

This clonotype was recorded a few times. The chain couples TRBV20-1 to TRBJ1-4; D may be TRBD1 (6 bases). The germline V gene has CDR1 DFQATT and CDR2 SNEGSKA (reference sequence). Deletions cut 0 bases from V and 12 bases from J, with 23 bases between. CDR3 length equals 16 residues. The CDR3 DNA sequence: TGCAGTGCTAGAGATTTACTCAGGGGTACCCATCAGCAACTGTTTTTT. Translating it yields CSARDLLRGTHQQLFF.

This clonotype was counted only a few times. The CDR3 here is CASSHDSGSTDTQYF. DNA for the CDR3: TGCGCCAGCAGCCATGATAGCGGTAGCACAGATACGCAGTATTTT. J is TRBJ2-3 and V is TRBV4-1; possibly TRBD2 for D (6 bases). Per germline, CDR1 MGHRA and CDR2 YSYEKL. The V end was cut by 3 bases, the J end by 0 bases, with 10 bases between. The CDR3 totals 15 residues.

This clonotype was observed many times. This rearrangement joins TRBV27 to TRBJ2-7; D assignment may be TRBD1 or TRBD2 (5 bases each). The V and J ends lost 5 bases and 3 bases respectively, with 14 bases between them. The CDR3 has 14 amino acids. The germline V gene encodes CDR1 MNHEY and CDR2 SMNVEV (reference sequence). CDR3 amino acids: CASSPLGEFYEQYF. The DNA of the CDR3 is TGTGCCAGCAGTCCACTAGGGGAGTTCTACGAGCAGTACTTC.

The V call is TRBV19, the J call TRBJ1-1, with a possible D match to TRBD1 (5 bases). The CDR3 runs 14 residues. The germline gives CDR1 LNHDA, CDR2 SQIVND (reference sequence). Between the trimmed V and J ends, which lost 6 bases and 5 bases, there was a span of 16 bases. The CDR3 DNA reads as TGTGCCAGTAGCCTCAGGGATTTAGGGACTGAAGCTTTCTTT. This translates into CASSLRDLGTEAFF. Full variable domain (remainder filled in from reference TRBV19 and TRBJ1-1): DGGITQSPKYLFRKEGQNVTLSCEQNLNHDAMYWYRQDPGQGLRLIYYSQIVNDFQKGDIAEGYSVSREKKESFPLTVTSAQKNPTAFYLCASSLRDLGTEAFFGQGTRLTVV.

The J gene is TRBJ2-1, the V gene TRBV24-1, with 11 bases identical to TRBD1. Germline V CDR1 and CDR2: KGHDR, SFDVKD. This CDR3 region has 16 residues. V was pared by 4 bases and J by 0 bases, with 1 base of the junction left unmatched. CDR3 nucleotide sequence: TGTGCCACCAGTGAAGGGACAGGGGGCTCCTACAATGAGCAGTTCTTC. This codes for CATSEGTGGSYNEQFF.

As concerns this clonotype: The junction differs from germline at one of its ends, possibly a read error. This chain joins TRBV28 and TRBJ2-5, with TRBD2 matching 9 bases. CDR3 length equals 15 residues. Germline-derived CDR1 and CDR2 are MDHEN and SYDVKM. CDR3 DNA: TGTACCAGCAGTTCCCCTAGCGGGAACCAAGAGACCCAGTACTTC. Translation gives CTSSSPSGNQETQYF.

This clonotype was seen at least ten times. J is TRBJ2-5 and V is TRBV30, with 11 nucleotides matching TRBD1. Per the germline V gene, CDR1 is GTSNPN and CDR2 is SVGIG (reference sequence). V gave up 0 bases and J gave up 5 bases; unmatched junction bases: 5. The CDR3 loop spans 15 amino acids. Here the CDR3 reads CAWSVGTGGGETQYF. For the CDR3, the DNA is TGTGCCTGGAGTGTAGGGACAGGGGGAGGGGAGACCCAGTACTTC.